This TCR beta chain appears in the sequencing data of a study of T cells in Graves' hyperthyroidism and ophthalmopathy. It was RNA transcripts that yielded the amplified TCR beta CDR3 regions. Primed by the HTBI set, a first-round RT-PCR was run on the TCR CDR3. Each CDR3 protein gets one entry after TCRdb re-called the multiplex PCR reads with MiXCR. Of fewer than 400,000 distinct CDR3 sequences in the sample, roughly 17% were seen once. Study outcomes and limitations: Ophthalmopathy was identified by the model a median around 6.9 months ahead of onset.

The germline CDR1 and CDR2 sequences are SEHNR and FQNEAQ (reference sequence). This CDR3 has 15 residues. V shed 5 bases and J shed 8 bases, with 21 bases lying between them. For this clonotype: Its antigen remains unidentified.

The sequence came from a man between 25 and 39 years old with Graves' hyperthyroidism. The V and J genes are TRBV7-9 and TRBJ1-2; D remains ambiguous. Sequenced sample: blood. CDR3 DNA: TGTGCCAGCAGCCCGTTGGGGAGGGCGCGCTGGGGCTACACCTTC. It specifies CASSPLGRARWGYTF.